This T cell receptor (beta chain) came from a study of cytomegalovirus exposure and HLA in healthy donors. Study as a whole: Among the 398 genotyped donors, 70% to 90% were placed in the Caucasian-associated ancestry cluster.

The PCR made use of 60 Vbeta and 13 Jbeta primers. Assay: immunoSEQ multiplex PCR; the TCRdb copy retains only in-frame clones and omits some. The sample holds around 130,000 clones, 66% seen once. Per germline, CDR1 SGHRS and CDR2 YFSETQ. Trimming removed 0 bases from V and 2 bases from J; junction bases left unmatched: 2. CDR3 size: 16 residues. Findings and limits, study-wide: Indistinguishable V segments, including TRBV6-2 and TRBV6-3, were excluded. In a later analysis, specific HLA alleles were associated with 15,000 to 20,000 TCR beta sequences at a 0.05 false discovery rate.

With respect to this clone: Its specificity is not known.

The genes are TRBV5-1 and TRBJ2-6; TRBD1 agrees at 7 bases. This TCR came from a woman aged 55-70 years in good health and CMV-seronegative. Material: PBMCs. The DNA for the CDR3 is TGCGCCAGCAGCTTGGGACAGGGAGCTGGGGCCAACGTCCTGACTTTC. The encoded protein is CASSLGQGAGANVLTF. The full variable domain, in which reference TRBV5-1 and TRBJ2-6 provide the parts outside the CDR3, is KAGVTQTPRYLIKTRGQQVTLSCSPISGHRSVSWYQQTPGQGLQFLFEYFSETQRNKGNFPGRFSGRQFSNSRSEMNVSTLELGDSALYLCASSLGQGAGANVLTFGAGSRLTVL.